This TCR beta chain was recovered during a study of blood T cell repertoires in COVID-19. For the study at large: The United States, Italy and Spain were the sources of the acute and convalescent COVID-19 samples. Sources were T cells, B-cell-depleted T cells, or PBMCs; the material itself was cDNA or gDNA.

In the original analysis: Reference gene primer amplification in the assay estimated nucleated cell counts. Using immunoSEQ multiplex PCR, the repertoire was profiled, and TCRdb retains in-frame clones only, with some absent. For V, J and clone size, that table is used; D and trimming come from the DNA. The sample lists some 170,000 clones, about 91% occurring once. There are 13 residues in the CDR3. Germline CDR1 and CDR2: SGHTA and FQGTGA. V was pared by 4 bases and J by 6 bases, with 4 bases of the junction left unmatched. The chain links TRBV7-3 to TRBJ2-5; 8 positions match TRBD1. The origin of this receptor is a woman aged 45-65 years with acute or convalescent COVID-19. Sample: peripheral blood. CDR3 region: CASSSGQGQTQYF. The CDR3 region has the DNA TGTGCCAGCAGCTCCGGACAGGGCCAGACCCAGTACTTC.